Listed below are T cell receptor beta chains from one sample, sequenced in a study of T cell responses to AZD1222 COVID-19 vaccine. Sequencing used immunoSEQ multiplex PCR; TCRdb keeps in-frame clones, though not all of them. The repertoire consists of over 120,000 clones, with over 85% occurring once and the leading ten covering around 1.7%. The material sequenced was peripheral blood, taken 28 days after the second AZD1222 dose. The origin of the receptors is an adult who received the AZD1222 COVID-19 vaccine. CDR3s include the opening cysteine and the closing phenylalanine or tryptophan. The D gene is left open where the match is weak. Where a row states a size, it is once, few, many or the class of an expanded clone; other rows omit it.

size: NA
V: TRBV19
D: TRBD1
J: TRBJ1-5
DNA: TGTGCCAGTAGTTTAACAGGGGGACACCAGCCCCAGCATTTT
CDR3: CASSLTGGHQPQHF

size: NA
V: TRBV4-3
D: NA
J: TRBJ1-1
DNA: TGCGCCAGCAGCCAAGATCCCGGGGGGGGGTTCACGAACACTGAAGCTTTCTTT
CDR3: CASSQDPGGGFTNTEAFF

size: NA
V: TRBV19
D: TRBD1
J: TRBJ1-1
DNA: TGTGCCAGTAGTACTCCTCGCCAGGGGGTCGGGGACACTGAAGCTTTCTTT
CDR3: CASSTPRQGVGDTEAFF

size: NA
V: TRBV11-2
D: NA
J: TRBJ2-5
DNA: TGTGCCAGCAGCTACGACCAGCAGGGGACCCAGTACTTC
CDR3: CASSYDQQGTQYF

size: NA
V: TRBV11-1
D: NA
J: TRBJ2-3
DNA: TGTGCCAGCAGCGTCATCCGCACCACAGATACGCAGTATTTT
CDR3: CASSVIRTTDTQYF

size: once
V: TRBV29-1
D: NA
J: TRBJ2-1
DNA: TGCAGCGCAACCCTATCCCCGAATGAGGAGCAGTTCTTC
CDR3: CSATLSPNEEQFF

size: NA
V: TRBV10-3
D: NA
J: TRBJ1-3
DNA: TGTGCCACCACAGGTCCCGACTCTGGAAACACCATATATTTT
CDR3: CATTGPDSGNTIYF

size: NA
V: TRBV7-3
D: NA
J: TRBJ2-1
DNA: TGTGCCAGCAGCTTAAGTCCGGCCTACAATGAGCAGTTCTTC
CDR3: CASSLSPAYNEQFF

size: NA
V: TRBV19
D: NA
J: TRBJ1-6
DNA: TGTGCCAGTATGCTCTCCTATAATTCACCCCTCCACTTT
CDR3: CASMLSYNSPLHF

size: NA
V: TRBV29-1
D: NA
J: TRBJ1-1
DNA: TGCAGCGTTCTCCATAGGCAGGCGAACACTGAAGCTTTCTTT
CDR3: CSVLHRQANTEAFF

size: NA
V: TRBV7-3
D: TRBD2
J: TRBJ2-3
DNA: TGTGCCAGCAGCTTAAAGACCGGACTAGCGCCTACAGATACGCAGTATTTT
CDR3: CASSLKTGLAPTDTQYF

size: NA
V: TRBV4-2
D: NA
J: TRBJ1-2
DNA: TGTGCCAGCAGCCCCCGCGCGGTAGGGAGAATCTATGGCTACACCTTC
CDR3: CASSPRAVGRIYGYTF

size: few
V: TRBV7-3
D: TRBD1
J: TRBJ1-1
DNA: TGTGCCAGCAGCTCGGGACAGGGAACTGAAGCTTTCTTT
CDR3: CASSSGQGTEAFF

size: NA
V: TRBV7-9
D: NA
J: TRBJ1-5
DNA: TGTGCCAGCAGCTTAGCTAGGGGCGGGGATCAGCCCCAGCATTTT
CDR3: CASSLARGGDQPQHF

size: NA
V: TRBV19
D: NA
J: TRBJ1-1
DNA: TGTGCCAGTAGTGTTTGGACGGGCACTGAAGCTTTCTTT
CDR3: CASSVWTGTEAFF

size: once
V: TRBV5-4
D: NA
J: TRBJ2-7
DNA: TGTGCCAGCAGCCCGGGCCGGGGGCAGACCTACGAGCAGTACTTC
CDR3: CASSPGRGQTYEQYF

size: NA
V: TRBV13
D: TRBD2
J: TRBJ2-7
DNA: TGTGCCAGCAGGAAACTAGCGGGAGGGCCCTACGAGCAGTACTTC
CDR3: CASRKLAGGPYEQYF

size: NA
V: TRBV10-3
D: TRBD2
J: TRBJ2-7
DNA: TGTGCCATCAGTGAGTCTCCCACAGCGGGAGTAAAAGAGCAGTACTTC
CDR3: CAISESPTAGVKEQYF

size: NA
V: TRBV4-3
D: NA
J: TRBJ1-3
DNA: TGCGCCAGCAGCCAAGTAGTCTCTGGAAACACCATATATTTT
CDR3: CASSQVVSGNTIYF

size: NA
V: TRBV12-3/TRBV12-4
D: NA
J: TRBJ2-5
DNA: TGTGCCAGCAGTCCAAGGACCCAAGAGACCCAGTACTTC
CDR3: CASSPRTQETQYF

size: NA
V: TRBV6-5
D: TRBD1
J: TRBJ1-1
DNA: TGTGCCAGCAGTTCGCCGGACAGGGGAAACACTGAAGCTTTCTTT
CDR3: CASSSPDRGNTEAFF

size: NA
V: TRBV14
D: NA
J: TRBJ2-7
DNA: TGTGCCAGCAGCCAACTTGCCAATTGGGGGCAAGTCGGCTACGAGCAGTACTTC
CDR3: CASSQLANWGQVGYEQYF

size: NA
V: TRBV5-1
D: TRBD1
J: TRBJ1-1
DNA: TGCGCCAGCAGCTTGGGGACAGGAGGTACTGAAGCTTTCTTT
CDR3: CASSLGTGGTEAFF

size: NA
V: TRBV19
D: TRBD1
J: TRBJ1-1
DNA: TGTGCCAGCTTACAGGGGGCAACTGAAGCTTTCTTT
CDR3: CASLQGATEAFF

size: NA
V: TRBV30
D: TRBD1
J: TRBJ1-4
DNA: TGTGCCTGGAGTGTAAGCCGGACAGGGGTAGAAAAACTGTTTTTT
CDR3: CAWSVSRTGVEKLFF

size: NA
V: TRBV5-1
D: NA
J: TRBJ2-7
DNA: TGCGCCAGCAGCTTGAATTCAGGGGGGCCCTACGAGCAGTACTTC
CDR3: CASSLNSGGPYEQYF

size: NA
V: TRBV15
D: NA
J: TRBJ1-2
DNA: TGTGCCACCAGCCGCGAGAGCTATGGCTACACCTTC
CDR3: CATSRESYGYTF

size: few
V: TRBV6-2/TRBV6-3
D: TRBD1
J: TRBJ1-5
DNA: TGTGCCAGCAGTTACCCCCGGACAGGACGGGGTGCTTATCAGCCCCAGCATTTT
CDR3: CASSYPRTGRGAYQPQHF

size: NA
V: TRBV15
D: TRBD1
J: TRBJ2-6
DNA: TGTGCCACCAGCACCCTCCTGACAGGGGATACTGGGGCCAACGTCCTGACTTTC
CDR3: CATSTLLTGDTGANVLTF